The next 27 T cell receptor beta chains were all read from a single sample in a study of blood T cell repertoires in COVID-19. Sequencing was performed with immunoSEQ multiplex PCR; in TCRdb, only in-frame clones are kept and a portion is missing. Of some 290,000 clones in the sample, more than 90% were seen once. The sample comprised PBMCs or T cells enriched from blood (not recorded which). Source of these receptors: a woman aged 30 to 39 who had been exposed to COVID-19.

The genes are TRBV14 and TRBJ2-3; D perhaps matches TRBD2 (6 bases). Germline V CDR1 and CDR2: SGHDN, FVKESK. Trimming shortened V by 6 bases and J by 0 bases, and 13 bases separated the two germline ends. The CDR3 is made up of 15 amino acids. As DNA, the CDR3 is TGTGCCAGCAGGAAAGCCGGAGGGAGCACAGATACGCAGTATTTT. Amino acid sequence: CASRKAGGSTDTQYF.

This clone was seen a single time. The chain is built from TRBV5-6 and TRBJ2-5; tentatively, D is TRBD1 (6 bases). Per germline, CDR1 SGHDT and CDR2 YYEEEE. Trimming stripped 4 bases from V and 4 bases from J, with 20 bases between. This CDR3 is 16 amino acids long. CDR3 nucleotide sequence: TGTGCCAGCAGCGGGGGCGGACGGATGATTGTAGAGACCCAGTACTTC. This codes for CASSGGGRMIVETQYF.

V usage is TRBV6-4 and J usage is TRBJ2-3; 7 bases fit TRBD2. V dropped 6 bases and J dropped 0; count of bases not matched to a gene: 0. Germline CDR1 and CDR2: MRHNA and SNTAGT. The CDR3 is 13 amino acids. CDR3 protein: CASSGGSTDTQYF. CDR3 bases: TGTGCCAGCAGCGGGGGGAGCACAGATACGCAGTATTTT.

The rearrangement uses TRBV9 and TRBJ2-1; the D gene is possibly TRBD2 (5 bases). V lost 3 bases, J lost 0 bases, and 13 bases lay in between. The V gene's germline CDR1 is SGDLS and CDR2 YYNGEE. The CDR3 extends over 16 amino acids. This CDR3 is CASSALEGSSYNEQFF. In nucleotides, the CDR3 is TGTGCCAGCAGCGCCCTAGAGGGAAGCTCCTACAATGAGCAGTTCTTC.

This clone appeared a single time. This chain joins TRBV9 and TRBJ1-3; D perhaps matches TRBD1 (6 bases). The germline V gene encodes CDR1 SGDLS and CDR2 YYNGEE. The CDR3 is 14 residues long. V was shortened by 7 bases and J by 0 bases, with 11 bases between the two germline ends. The CDR3 is CASCTGSSGNTIYF. CDR3 nucleotides: TGTGCCAGCTGCACAGGGAGCTCTGGAAACACCATATATTTT.

This chain connects TRBV6-5 to TRBJ2-3, with TRBD1 as a possible D gene (8 bases). The length of the CDR3 is 15 residues. Germline CDR1 and CDR2: MNHEY and SVGAGI. V was shortened by 6 bases and J by 5 bases, with 18 bases between the two germline ends. DNA of the CDR3: TGTGCCAGCAGGCACAGGGGGGGTGCGGGAGATACGCAGTATTTT. Translation: CASRHRGGAGDTQYF.

In its sample, this clone was seen a few times. The chain employs TRBV10-3 and TRBJ2-1; TRBD2 aligns across 12 bases. CDR3 length: 15 residues. Losses at the gene ends were 8 bases for V and 2 bases for J; bases not matched to a gene: 4. Germline CDR1 is ENHRY and CDR2 is SYGVKD. The CDR3 region has the DNA TGTGCCATCCTAGCGGGGGGGGGCCCCTACAATGAGCAGTTCTTC. This gives the protein CAILAGGGPYNEQFF.

This clone was counted once. The chain joins TRBV27 to TRBJ1-6; 12 bases line up with TRBD1. The CDR3 is made up of 18 amino acids. The junction had 5 bases not matched to a gene; V was cut back by 4 bases and J by 1 base. Germline CDR1 MNHEY, CDR2 SMNVEV (reference sequence). The CDR3 spells CASSSPGQGASYNSPLHF. CDR3 sequence (DNA): TGTGCCAGCAGTTCACCGGGACAGGGGGCTTCCTATAATTCACCCCTCCACTTT.

On this clone itself: Other DNA sequences within the sample encode an identical CDR3. The V and J genes are TRBV2 and TRBJ1-1; TRBD1 agrees at 9 bases. The CDR3 is 13 amino acids. The junction had 5 bases not matched to a gene; V was cut back by 8 bases and J by 4 bases. The germline CDR1 and CDR2 sequences are SNHLY and FYNNEI. The CDR3 nucleotides are TGTGCCAGCCTGGGACAGGGCGCCACTGAAGCTTTCTTT. Translation gives CASLGQGATEAFF.

This clone was seen only once. This chain joins TRBV6-6 and TRBJ2-3; TRBD1 matches at 7 bases. This CDR3 comprises 16 residues. Per the germline V gene, CDR1 is MNHNY and CDR2 is SVGAGI (reference sequence). With V trimmed by 2 bases and J by 2 bases, 7 bases remained unmatched. The CDR3 is CASSYGDSFYTDTQYF. CDR3 bases: TGTGCCAGCAGTTACGGGGACAGTTTTTACACAGATACGCAGTATTTT.

The DNA for the CDR3 is TGCGCCAGCAGCGGGACGACAGGTTGGGATGGCTACACCTTC. It codes for CASSGTTGWDGYTF. The chain recombines TRBV5-1 with TRBJ1-2; perhaps TRBD1 as D (6 bases). V lost 4 bases and J lost 6, with 16 bases in between. Germline loops: CDR1 SGHRS, CDR2 YFSETQ. The CDR3 is made up of 14 amino acids.

The chain employs TRBV27 and TRBJ2-7, with D perhaps TRBD1 (6 bases). Trimming cost V 5 bases and J 5 bases, with 19 bases left between them. Germline CDR1 MNHEY, CDR2 SMNVEV (reference sequence). The CDR3 spans 15 residues. The CDR3 region has the DNA TGTGCCAGCAGTAGACTCGGACAGACCACACACGAGCAGTACTTC. It is translated as CASSRLGQTTHEQYF.

V is TRBV30 and J is TRBJ1-5; 8 nucleotides agree with TRBD1. Germline-derived CDR1 and CDR2 are GTSNPN and SVGIG (reference sequence). Losses at the gene ends were 5 bases for V and 2 bases for J; bases not matched to a gene: 11. The CDR3 length is 16 residues. The CDR3 region has the DNA TGTGCCTGGGGCTTTCAGGGGGCCGGGGGCAATCAGCCCCAGCATTTT. Protein product: CAWGFQGAGGNQPQHF. Full variable domain (outside the CDR3, taken from reference TRBV30 and TRBJ1-5): SQTIHQWPATLVQPVGSPLSLECTVEGTSNPNLYWYRQAAGRGLQLLFYSVGIGQISSEVPQNLSASRPQDRQFILSSKKLLLSDSGFYLCAWGFQGAGGNQPQHFGDGTRLSIL.

The chain is built from TRBV19 and TRBJ1-2; possibly TRBD1 for D (6 bases). Trimming cost V 7 bases and J 7 bases, with 22 bases left between them. The CDR3 runs to 15 residues. Germline V lookup: CDR1 LNHDA, CDR2 SQIVND (reference sequence). This CDR3 reads CASTRPGWQGSGYTF. The DNA of the CDR3 is TGTGCCAGTACCCGACCGGGGTGGCAGGGGAGTGGCTACACCTTC.

The rearrangement joins TRBV5-5 to TRBJ2-7; D remains unclear. The V gene lost 0 bases and the J gene lost 1 base, with 8 bases spanning the gap. This CDR3 has 14 residues. The V gene's germline CDR1 is SGHKS and CDR2 YYEKEE (reference sequence). The CDR3 loop reads CASSLVSGSYEQYF. CDR3 nucleotide sequence: TGTGCCAGCAGCTTGGTTTCCGGGTCCTACGAGCAGTACTTC.

Regarding this clone: Other DNA sequences of this sample code for an identical CDR3. V usage is TRBV7-2 and J usage is TRBJ2-3; D gene uncertain. CDR3 size: 13 residues. Deletions cut 1 base from V and 3 bases from J, with 5 bases between. Germline V gene data show CDR1 as SGHTA and CDR2 as FQGNSA. CDR3 sequence reads: CASSLGGTDTQYF. DNA of the CDR3: TGTGCCAGCAGCTTAGGAGGAACAGATACGCAGTATTTT. Based on the CDR3 plus reference TRBV7-2 and TRBJ2-3, the full variable domain is GAGVSQSPSNKVTEKGKDVELRCDPISGHTALYWYRQSLGQGLEFLIYFQGNSAPDKSGLPSDRFSAERTGGSVSTLTIQRTQQEDSAVYLCASSLGGTDTQYFGPGTRLTVL.

This rearrangement joins TRBV9 to TRBJ1-2; D may be TRBD1 (6 bases). This CDR3 contains 18 residues. Germline V CDR1 and CDR2: SGDLS, YYNGEE. V lost 4 bases and J lost 0, with 22 bases in between. Here the CDR3 DNA reads TGTGCCAGCAGCTCGCATACCCCGGGGAGGGGGACTAACTATGGCTACACCTTC. Its protein product is CASSSHTPGRGTNYGYTF.

This chain links TRBV4-1 with TRBJ1-5; D is undetermined. Per germline, CDR1 MGHRA and CDR2 YSYEKL. The CDR3 runs 15 residues. V lost 4 bases and J 0 bases, leaving 10 bases between the germline ends. CDR3 amino acids: CASSLRENSNQPQHF. CDR3 DNA sequence: TGCGCCAGCAGCCTTAGGGAGAATAGCAATCAGCCCCAGCATTTT.

This chain links TRBV15 with TRBJ2-7; 7 nucleotides line up with TRBD2. CDR1 LNHNV and CDR2 YYDKDF come from the germline V gene (reference sequence). CDR3 length: 14 amino acids. V lost 1 base, J lost 7 bases, and 7 bases stayed unmatched. The CDR3 sequence is CATSRAQRGEEQYF. Written as DNA, the CDR3 is TGTGCCACCAGCAGAGCCCAGCGGGGAGAGGAGCAGTACTTC.

The chain joins TRBV6-1 to TRBJ1-4; 10 bases fit TRBD1. The germline V gene has CDR1 MNHNS and CDR2 SASEGT. The V segment lost 3 bases and the J segment 3 bases; nucleotides outside the gene matches: 7. This CDR3 comprises 17 residues. In DNA, the CDR3 is TGTGCCAGCAGTGATTGGGGACAGGGGTCCTCTAATGAAAAACTGTTTTTT. This sequence encodes CASSDWGQGSSNEKLFF.

The gene calls are TRBV5-6 and TRBJ2-1, with D tentatively TRBD1 (5 bases). Trimming took 6 bases from V and 6 from J, leaving 7 bases between them. The CDR3 loop spans 11 amino acids. Germline loops: CDR1 SGHDT, CDR2 YYEEEE. The CDR3 reads CASNRGNEQFF. CDR3 DNA sequence: TGTGCCAGCAATAGGGGCAATGAGCAGTTCTTC.

The table lists this clone with a few counts. The rearrangement links TRBV5-6 to TRBJ1-4; D is possibly TRBD1 (6 bases). This CDR3 contains 14 residues. CDR1 is SGHDT and CDR2 is YYEEEE in the germline V gene. V was trimmed by 4 bases and J by 5 bases, leaving 12 bases between them. CDR3 nucleotides: TGTGCCAGCAGCCAACCCCAGGGGAATGAAAAACTGTTTTTT. Translating gives CASSQPQGNEKLFF.

The rearrangement joins TRBV4-2 to TRBJ1-5; D is uncertain. V was clipped by 5 bases and J by 10 bases, with 9 bases between them. The germline gives CDR1 LGHNA, CDR2 YNFKEQ. The CDR3 is 11 amino acids. The CDR3 DNA reads as TGTGCCAGCAGCGGCCCAGGTCCCCAGCATTTT. Translation: CASSGPGPQHF.

In this sample, this clone turned up a few times. The chain couples TRBV3-1 (or the pseudogene TRBV3-2) to TRBJ1-2; maybe TRBD1 (6 bases). Per germline, CDR1 LGHDT and CDR2 YNNKEL (reference sequence). The CDR3 contains 13 residues. The V gene lost 5 bases and the J gene lost 9 bases, with 16 bases spanning the gap. The CDR3 DNA follows: TGTGCCAGCAGCTTGAGGGGGACATTAAGCTACACCTTC. The encoded protein is CASSLRGTLSYTF.

This clone was found once. This sequence joins TRBV27 and TRBJ1-2; TRBD1 might be the D (5 bases). Germline V gene data show CDR1 as MNHEY and CDR2 as SMNVEV (reference sequence). Trimming cost V 6 bases and J 2 bases, with 13 bases left between them. This CDR3 has 14 residues. The CDR3 is CASSVGHPNYGYTF. The CDR3 DNA sequence: TGTGCCAGCAGCGTCGGACACCCAAACTATGGCTACACCTTC.

This chain's CDR3 is CASSLVLGTGYLGNQPQHF. The CDR3, as DNA: TGTGCCAGTAGTCTTGTACTCGGGACAGGGTATTTGGGCAATCAGCCCCAGCATTTT. This sequence joins TRBV19 and TRBJ1-5; TRBD1 matches at 9 bases. The CDR3 contains 19 residues. The junction had 16 bases not matched to a gene; V was cut back by 5 bases and J by 2 bases. Germline V CDR1 and CDR2: LNHDA, SQIVND (reference sequence).

The chain recombines TRBV6-7 with TRBJ2-7, with 7 bases aligning to TRBD1. TRBV6-7 has ORF status, its function being uncertain. Germline trimming cut 2 bases from V and 2 bases from J; bases unmatched to any gene: 12. This CDR3 has 17 residues. CDR3: CASSYLPPGQNTYEQYF. The CDR3 DNA reads TGTGCCAGCAGTTACCTACCCCCGGGACAGAATACCTACGAGCAGTACTTC.